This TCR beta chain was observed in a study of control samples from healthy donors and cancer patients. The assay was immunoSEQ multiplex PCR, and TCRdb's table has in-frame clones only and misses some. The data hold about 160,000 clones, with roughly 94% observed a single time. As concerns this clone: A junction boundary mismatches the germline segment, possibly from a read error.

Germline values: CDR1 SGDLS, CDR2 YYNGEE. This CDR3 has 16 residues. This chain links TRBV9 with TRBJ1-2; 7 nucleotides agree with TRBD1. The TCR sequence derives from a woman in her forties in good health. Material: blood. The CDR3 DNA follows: TGTGCCAGCACCGTAGGGAGGGGAGGACAGGCCTATGGCTACACCTTC. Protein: CASTVGRGGQAYGYTF.